This TCR beta chain is from a study of T cells in Graves' hyperthyroidism and ophthalmopathy. Study-wide points: Blood also contained most expanded thyroid clonotypes above 0.001.

Amplification yielded TCR beta CDR3 regions, with RNA transcripts as the source. First-round RT-PCR targeting the TCR CDR3 was performed with the HTBI primer set. TCRdb re-called the multiplex PCR reads through MiXCR, storing one row per CDR3 protein. The data hold roughly 290,000 distinct CDR3 sequences, with roughly 13% observed a single time. In its sample, this clonotype was seen many times. Its antigen remains unidentified. Looked up from germline, CDR1 is SNHLY and CDR2 is FYNNEI. This CDR3 is built from 15 residues. V lost 3 bases and J 8 bases, leaving 17 bases between the germline ends. A lack of ophthalmopathy progression within 18 months defined stable Graves' hyperthyroidism. The study excluded patients with uncontrolled infection, other autoimmune disease, pregnancy or lactation.

The TCR originated in a woman between 40 and 50 years old with Graves' hyperthyroidism. The chain has TRBV2 and TRBJ2-1; D may be TRBD1 or TRBD2 (7 bases each). The sequencing sample was made of blood. The CDR3 nucleotides read TGTGCCAGCAGTGATCTAGGGAGGGACAGCGATGAGCAGTTCTTC. Translated: CASSDLGRDSDEQFF. The complete variable domain, with remaining parts taken from reference TRBV2 and TRBJ2-1, reads EPEVTQTPSHQVTQMGQEVILRCVPISNHLYFYWYRQILGQKVEFLVSFYNNEISEKSEIFDDQFSVERPDGSNFTLKIRSTKLEDSAMYFCASSDLGRDSDEQFFGPGTRLTVL.